This TCR beta chain derives from a study of post-analysis software for immune sequencing data. Looking at the study overall: Relapsing-remitting, secondary progressive and progressive-relapsing forms made up the multiple sclerosis disease courses. Whole-study results and caveats: Elevated frequency relative to controls characterized four or five TRBV segments in patients, TRBV5-6, TRBV5-1 and TRBV20-1 among them. Controls showed significantly higher normalized Chao1 diversity than did multiple sclerosis patients.

There are a few counts of this clonotype. Its antigen is unidentified. Germline CDR1 reads ENHRY; CDR2 reads SYGVKD. The junction had 8 bases not matched to a gene; V was cut back by 6 bases and J by 0 bases. This CDR3 is 16 amino acids long. Unique molecular identifiers were present in the TCR beta cDNA libraries. TCRdb re-analysed the PCR reads in MiXCR, keeping a single row per CDR3 protein. The sample carries more than 500,000 distinct CDR3 sequences, less than 40% recorded once. Material for sequencing was blood. This chain uses TRBV10-3 with TRBJ2-1; 7 bases align to TRBD1. This clonotype was obtained from a girl aged 2-17 years with multiple sclerosis. The CDR3, as DNA: TGTGCCATCAGGCAAACAGGGGCCGACTCCTACAATGAGCAGTTCTTC. This encodes CAIRQTGADSYNEQFF.